This T cell receptor beta chain originates from a study of chemoradiotherapy in HPV16-positive cancers. The study's findings and limits: For HPV16-positive patients, expanding HPV-responsive T cells associated with longer recurrence-free survival.

This clone was observed a handful of times. Its antigen is as yet unknown. TCRdb keeps only in-frame clones here, not all; method: immunoSEQ multiplex PCR. The repertoire holds 15,000 to 20,000 clones, with about 74% as singletons. CDR3 size: 15 residues. V lost 4 bases to trimming and J lost 4 bases, with 16 bases between them. The germline gives CDR1 SGHDN, CDR2 FVKESK. Specimen: tumor tissue, collected from a patient who underwent chemoradiotherapy. The chain joins TRBV14 to TRBJ2-5, with TRBD1 as a possible D gene (5 bases). The clonotype comes from a human donor with HPV-associated anogenital cancer. The CDR3 loop is CASSRSTDLVETQYF. CDR3 coding DNA: TGTGCCAGCAGCCGCTCGACAGACCTCGTAGAGACCCAGTACTTC.